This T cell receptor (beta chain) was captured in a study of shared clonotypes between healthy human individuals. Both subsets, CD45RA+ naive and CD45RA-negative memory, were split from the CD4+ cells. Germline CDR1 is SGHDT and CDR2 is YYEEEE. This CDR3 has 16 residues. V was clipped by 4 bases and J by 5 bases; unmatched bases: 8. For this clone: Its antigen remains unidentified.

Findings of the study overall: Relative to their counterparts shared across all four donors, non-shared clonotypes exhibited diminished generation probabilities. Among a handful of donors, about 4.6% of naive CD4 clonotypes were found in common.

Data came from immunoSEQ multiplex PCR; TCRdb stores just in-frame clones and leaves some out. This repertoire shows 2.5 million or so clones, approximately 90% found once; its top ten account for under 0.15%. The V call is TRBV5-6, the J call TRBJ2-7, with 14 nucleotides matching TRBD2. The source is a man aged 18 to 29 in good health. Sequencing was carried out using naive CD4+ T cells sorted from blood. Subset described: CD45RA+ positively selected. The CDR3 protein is CASSDLRLAGGHEQYF. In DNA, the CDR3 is TGTGCCAGCAGCGATCTCCGACTAGCGGGAGGGCACGAGCAGTACTTC.